Presented here are 24 T cell receptor beta chains from one specimen sequenced in a study of T cell repertoires in cytomegalovirus infection. TCRdb ran MiXCR on the reads and lists one entry per CDR3 protein. The sample comprises hundreds of thousands of distinct CDR3 sequences, 8% to 9.5% of which are singletons, and roughly 4.5% rests with the top ten. The sequenced sample was PBMCs. Receptors were obtained from a human donor in good health (CMV status not recorded). Some clones in this sample may be carry-over from other donors' samples.

This clonotype occurred many times. The genes are TRBV12-3 or TRBV12-4 and TRBJ2-3; D is undetermined. V lost 6 bases, J lost 0 bases, and 16 bases lay in between. CDR3 length equals 16 residues. As DNA, the CDR3 is TGTGCCAGCAGCCTAGACGGTAGGGCTAGCACAGATACGCAGTATTTT. Amino acids: CASSLDGRASTDTQYF.

The gene calls are TRBV19 and TRBJ2-1; D remains unclear. Germline assignment: CDR1 LNHDA and CDR2 SQIVND (reference sequence). V lost 7 bases to trimming and J lost 8 bases, with 15 bases between them. The CDR3 has 13 amino acids. DNA for the CDR3: TGTGCCAGTACGGCGGCCTACAATGATGAGCAGTTCTTC. Protein: CASTAAYNDEQFF.

The chain links TRBV7-9 to TRBJ2-7, with D maybe TRBD1 (5 bases). The V end was cut by 5 bases, the J end by 3 bases, with 20 bases between. This CDR3 spans 16 amino acids. Germline V gene sequence: CDR1 SEHNR, CDR2 FQNEAQ (reference sequence). CDR3 DNA: TGTGCCAGCAGCCCAGACGACAGCCGCCTATACTACGAGCAGTACTTC. Encoded protein: CASSPDDSRLYYEQYF.

V is TRBV6-1 and J is TRBJ1-2; D is unclear. Germline V CDR1 and CDR2: MNHNS, SASEGT. This CDR3 is 12 amino acids long. CDR3 DNA: TGTGCGAATGGGATTTTTGGCTATGGCTACACCTTC. This encodes CANGIFGYGYTF.

This clonotype was observed a handful of times. The V gene is TRBV19, the J gene TRBJ2-7; 8 bases are a match to TRBD2. Trimming cost V 4 bases and J 6 bases; bases outside gene matches: 5. Germline V lookup: CDR1 LNHDA, CDR2 SQIVND (reference sequence). The CDR3 spans 13 residues. CDR3 region: CASSTSGTSEQYF. The CDR3 nucleotides read TGTGCCAGTAGTACTTCCGGGACTAGCGAGCAGTACTTC.

The sample holds many counts of this clonotype. The rearrangement joins TRBV7-9 to TRBJ2-6; no reliable D call. This CDR3 is built from 15 residues. Germline V gene lookup returns CDR1 SEHNR and CDR2 FQNEAQ (reference sequence). V was cut by 3 bases and J by 0 bases, with 6 bases left in between. The CDR3 sequence is CASSLQSSGANVLTF. In DNA, the CDR3 is TGTGCCAGCAGCTTGCAATCCTCTGGGGCCAACGTCCTGACTTTC.

There are a few counts of this clonotype. The rearrangement joins TRBV7-2 to TRBJ1-5, with 11 bases aligning to TRBD1. The junction had 2 bases not matched to a gene; V was cut back by 1 base and J by 6 bases. This CDR3 is 15 amino acids long. Germline CDR1 reads SGHTA; CDR2 reads FQGNSA. The CDR3 DNA follows: TGTGCCAGCAGCTTAGGGACAGGGGGCGTTCAGCCCCAGCATTTT. It specifies CASSLGTGGVQPQHF.

This clonotype was seen repeatedly, ten times or more. The rearrangement uses TRBV7-8 and TRBJ2-2; 7 bases match TRBD1. V trimming: 5 bases; J trimming: 5 bases; junction bases outside the gene matches: 17. Germline CDR1 is SGHVS and CDR2 is FQNEAQ. This CDR3 comprises 18 residues. CDR3 loop: CASSPRGQGFELTGELFF. The DNA for the CDR3 is TGTGCCAGCAGCCCGAGGGGGCAGGGTTTCGAATTAACCGGGGAGCTGTTTTTT.

This clonotype was counted a few times. This chain connects TRBV28 to TRBJ2-5; TRBD2 matches at 14 bases. The CDR3 contains 17 residues. Germline V gene lookup returns CDR1 MDHEN and CDR2 SYDVKM. J was trimmed by 5 bases and V by 4 bases; bases with no gene match: 9. CDR3 DNA sequence: TGTGCCAGCAGTTCGGGACTAGCGGGAGAGTCCTCGGAGACCCAGTACTTC. Translation gives CASSSGLAGESSETQYF.

The CDR3 region is CASSLGGLAGGQQETQYF. As DNA, the CDR3 is TGTGCCAGCAGCCTAGGGGGACTAGCGGGAGGACAGCAAGAGACCCAGTACTTC. The chain is built from TRBV11-3 and TRBJ2-5, with 15 bases identical to TRBD2. CDR1 is SGHNT, CDR2 YENEEA, per germline. This CDR3 has 18 amino acids. Germline trimming cut 5 bases from V and 2 bases from J; bases unmatched to any gene: 9.

CDR3 nucleotides: TGTGCCAGCAGTTTATTTGGACCGGGACAAGGTGATGGCTACACCTTC. Its protein product is CASSLFGPGQGDGYTF. The chain employs TRBV28 and TRBJ1-2; possible D gene TRBD1, 6 bases. CDR3 length equals 16 residues. From germline, CDR1 is MDHEN and CDR2 SYDVKM. The V end lost 1 base, the J end lost 6 bases, and 18 bases lay between the germline ends.

Ten or more counts support this clonotype. The chain is built from TRBV7-8 and TRBJ1-1; TRBD1 might be the D (6 bases). The CDR3 sequence is 12 residues long. Trimming stripped 8 bases from V and 4 bases from J, with 11 bases between. Germline CDR1 SGHVS, CDR2 FQNEAQ. As DNA, the CDR3 is TGTGCCAGCTCCCGGGGGGCCACTGAAGCTTTCTTT. It specifies CASSRGATEAFF.

A few counts support this clonotype. The gene calls are TRBV7-2 and TRBJ2-1; D is perhaps TRBD2 (6 bases). CDR1 is SGHTA and CDR2 is FQGNSA in the germline V gene. The CDR3 spans 14 residues. Trimming shortened V by 7 bases and J by 2 bases, and 12 bases separated the two germline ends. The CDR3 is CASNGGPPYNEQFF. The CDR3 coding sequence is TGTGCCAGCAACGGGGGTCCCCCCTACAATGAGCAGTTCTTC.

This clonotype has ten or more counts. The V call is TRBV28, the J call TRBJ2-3; 9 nucleotides line up with TRBD1. The CDR3 sequence is 15 residues long. Germline V lookup: CDR1 MDHEN, CDR2 SYDVKM. V lost 6 bases and J lost 8; bases outside the gene matches: 12. The CDR3, as DNA: TGTGCCAGCAGCTCCCCCGGGACAGGGTGGGGTACGCAGTATTTT. As protein: CASSSPGTGWGTQYF. Complete variable domain (other parts from reference TRBV28 and TRBJ2-3): DVKVTQSSRYLVKRTGEKVFLECVQDMDHENMFWYRQDPGLGLRLIYFSYDVKMKEKGDIPEGYSVSREKKERFSLILESASTNQTSMYLCASSSPGTGWGTQYFGPGTRLTVL.

At least ten counts were recorded for this clonotype. The rearrangement links TRBV7-2 to TRBJ2-3; D remains ambiguous. Germline V gene lookup returns CDR1 SGHTA and CDR2 FQGNSA. The V end lost 3 bases, the J end lost 2 bases, and 9 bases lay between the germline ends. This CDR3 contains 14 residues. The CDR3 reads CASSFELHTDTQYF. DNA of the CDR3: TGTGCCAGCAGCTTCGAACTTCACACAGATACGCAGTATTTT.

This clonotype has ten or more counts. V usage is TRBV7-2 and J usage is TRBJ2-1; D is unclear. The CDR3 length is 19 residues. Germline assignment: CDR1 SGHTA and CDR2 FQGNSA. V lost 5 bases to trimming and J lost 2 bases, with 25 bases between them. In nucleotides, the CDR3 is TGTGCCAGCAGCCCGTCAGTAGCAGGCTTTGTCAAGACCTACAATGAGCAGTTCTTC. Residues: CASSPSVAGFVKTYNEQFF.

The chain recombines TRBV29-1 with TRBJ2-7; D is tentatively TRBD1 or TRBD2 (5 bases each). Germline CDR1 is SQVTM and CDR2 is ANQGSEA. Trimming took 6 bases from V and 0 from J, leaving 12 bases between them. The CDR3 runs 13 residues. The CDR3 DNA follows: TGCAGCGTCTCCGGGACGCCCTCCTACGAGCAGTACTTC. Translated, it gives CSVSGTPSYEQYF.

This clonotype was detected only a few times. The genes are TRBV6-5 and TRBJ2-5, with 9 bases lining up with TRBD2. Per germline, CDR1 MNHEY and CDR2 SVGAGI. V shed 4 bases and J 5 bases; nucleotides not matched to a gene: 8. The CDR3 runs to 15 residues. The CDR3 spells CASSSRLAGYETQYF. The CDR3 DNA follows: TGTGCCAGCAGTTCTCGTCTAGCGGGATATGAGACCCAGTACTTC.

This clonotype was observed at least ten times. V and J are TRBV28 and TRBJ1-2; D gene uncertain. Germline V gene data show CDR1 as MDHEN and CDR2 as SYDVKM. The CDR3 runs 14 residues. The germline V and J ends were trimmed by 2 bases and 4 bases, with 11 bases remaining between them. This chain's CDR3 is CASSLGVLTYGYTF. Here the CDR3 DNA reads TGTGCCAGCAGTTTAGGGGTACTTACCTATGGCTACACCTTC.

This clonotype was observed at least ten times. This chain connects TRBV7-6 to TRBJ2-2; TRBD1 aligns across 11 bases. This CDR3 comprises 15 residues. Germline V gene sequence: CDR1 SGHVS, CDR2 FNYEAQ. Unmatched junction bases numbered 7, after V lost 6 bases and J lost 7 bases. The CDR3 region is CASRPGQGANGELFF. The CDR3 coding sequence is TGTGCCAGCAGACCTGGACAGGGGGCAAACGGGGAGCTGTTTTTT. Full variable domain (outside the CDR3, taken from reference TRBV7-6 and TRBJ2-2): GAGVSQSPRYKVTKRGQDVALRCDPISGHVSLYWYRQALGQGPEFLTYFNYEAQQDKSGLPNDRFSAERPEGSISTLTIQRTEQRDSAMYRCASRPGQGANGELFFGEGSRLTVL.

This clonotype has ten or more counts. This chain links TRBV2 with TRBJ2-3; TRBD2 aligns across 10 bases. Germline values: CDR1 SNHLY, CDR2 FYNNEI. J gave up 2 bases and V 5 bases, and 7 bases lay outside the gene matches. The CDR3 totals 16 residues. The CDR3 protein is CASSLVLAGNTDTQYF. CDR3 coding DNA: TGTGCCAGCAGTCTCGTACTAGCGGGGAACACAGATACGCAGTATTTT.

In this sample, this clonotype turned up many times. The chain employs TRBV7-2 and TRBJ2-7, with D perhaps TRBD1 (6 bases). Trimming pared 3 bases from V and 4 bases from J, leaving 13 bases between. Germline V gene lookup returns CDR1 SGHTA and CDR2 FQGNSA. The CDR3 runs 14 residues. DNA of the CDR3: TGTGCCAGCAGCTTGAGACAGGTGGGATACGAGCAGTACTTC. Translation gives CASSLRQVGYEQYF.

This clonotype was seen a few times. CDR3 sequence reads: CASSYQRTYNEQFF. CDR3 coding DNA: TGTGCCAGCAGTTACCAGCGGACCTACAATGAGCAGTTCTTC. The chain recombines TRBV6-2 or TRBV6-3 with TRBJ2-1; perhaps TRBD2 as D (5 bases). The CDR3 has 14 residues. Trimming cost V 2 bases and J 2 bases, with 7 bases left between them. CDR1 is MNHEY, CDR2 SVGEGT, per germline.

This clonotype was seen more than once but under ten times. V gene TRBV7-2 combines with J gene TRBJ2-3; TRBD2 matches at 15 bases. V gave up 5 bases and J gave up 8 bases; unmatched junction bases: 5. This CDR3 has 15 residues. Germline CDR1 reads SGHTA; CDR2 reads FQGNSA. CDR3 residues: CASSPGLAGGFTQYF. The DNA of the CDR3 is TGTGCCAGCAGCCCCGGACTAGCGGGAGGGTTTACGCAGTATTTT.